The 22 T cell receptor beta chains presented below share a single source sample, sequenced in a study of vaccination and CD4 T cells after COVID-19. These receptors have no identified antigens. Sequenced with the Oncomine TCR Beta short-read assay was DNA taken from cultured CD4+ T cells. A single record per CDR3 protein comes from TCRdb applying MiXCR to the PCR reads. The table lists more than 20,000 distinct CDR3 sequences, 40% to 55% of them singletons, with under 30% in the top ten. The treatment: roughly 11-day PBMC culture with coronavirus spike peptide pools or control peptides (ViraFEST assay). The starting material was CD4+ T cells from blood, cultured in vitro, obtained before SARS-CoV-2 vaccination. All receptors come from a human donor who received a COVID-19 vaccine.

The CDR3 nucleotides read TGTGCCAGCAGTGAATTTAGCGGGGTTTTAAATGAGCAGTTCTTC. The encoded protein is CASSEFSGVLNEQFF. The chain combines TRBV6-1 with TRBJ2-1; 8 bases align to TRBD2. The CDR3 spans 15 residues. The V and J ends lost 2 bases and 7 bases, in that order; junction bases with no gene match: 7. Germline V CDR1 and CDR2: MNHNS, SASEGT.

In its sample, this clonotype was seen a few times. This rearrangement joins TRBV6-1 to TRBJ2-2; the match to TRBD1 covers 7 bases. Unmatched junction bases numbered 8, after V lost 6 bases and J lost 1 base. Germline CDR1 and CDR2: MNHNS and SASEGT. The CDR3 spans 16 residues. The CDR3 region is CASRPPGTVNTGELFF. The CDR3 coding sequence is TGTGCCAGCAGACCGCCAGGGACAGTGAACACCGGGGAGCTGTTTTTT.

There are a few counts of this clonotype. The chain employs TRBV6-1 and TRBJ2-1; 7 bases fit TRBD1. V lost 7 bases to trimming and J lost 3 bases; unmatched junction nucleotides: 6. The length of the CDR3 is 14 residues. The germline gives CDR1 MNHNS, CDR2 SASEGT. The CDR3 DNA follows: TGTGCCAGCACCAGGGACAGACTCTACAATGAGCAGTTCTTC. Amino acid sequence: CASTRDRLYNEQFF.

This clonotype was observed once. The chain links TRBV5-4 to TRBJ1-4, with unresolved D. V dropped 4 bases and J dropped 3 bases, with 13 bases sitting between them. Germline V gene sequence: CDR1 SGHNT, CDR2 YYREEE (reference sequence). The CDR3 totals 15 residues. The CDR3 nucleotides read TGTGCCAGCAGCAGTGGGCCGGAGCCTAATGAAAAACTGTTTTTT. Translated, it gives CASSSGPEPNEKLFF.

The rearrangement joins TRBV7-2 to TRBJ2-7; 12 nucleotides line up with TRBD2. With 2 bases clipped from V and 4 bases from J, the junction kept 9 bases outside the gene matches. Germline lookup yields CDR1 SGHTA and CDR2 FQGNSA. The CDR3 spans 17 residues. CDR3 sequence: CASSLSSGGAAAYEQYF. Written as DNA, the CDR3 is TGTGCCAGCAGCTTATCTAGCGGGGGGGCCGCGGCGTACGAGCAGTACTTC.

This clonotype was recorded a few times. V usage is TRBV15 and J usage is TRBJ1-2; D might be TRBD1 (6 bases). This CDR3 is 16 amino acids long. V lost 0 bases and J lost 7, with 18 bases in between. The germline V gene has CDR1 LNHNV and CDR2 YYDKDF (reference sequence). The CDR3 here is CATSREPYRVSGGYTF. The CDR3 nucleotides read TGTGCCACCAGCAGAGAGCCTTACAGGGTTTCGGGTGGCTACACCTTC.

This clonotype appeared a few times. This chain joins TRBV20-1 and TRBJ1-1; 8 nucleotides align to TRBD1. V gave up 5 bases and J gave up 8 bases; unmatched junction bases: 4. Germline CDR1 DFQATT, CDR2 SNEGSKA (reference sequence). CDR3 length: 11 amino acids. The CDR3 DNA reads as TGCAGTGCTGATAGGACAGGGGAAGCTTTCTTT. This codes for CSADRTGEAFF.

This clonotype was picked up a small number of times. J is TRBJ1-6 and V is TRBV11-2; D gene ambiguous. The CDR3 sequence is 14 residues long. The V gene's germline CDR1 is SGHAT and CDR2 FQNNGV. Deletions cut 2 bases from V and 7 bases from J, with 9 bases between. Here the CDR3 DNA reads TGTGCCAGCAGCTTATTGGCCTCGAATTCACCCCTCCACTTT. It translates to CASSLLASNSPLHF.

The rearrangement joins TRBV5-1 to TRBJ1-1; the D is unclear. Germline V gene lookup returns CDR1 SGHRS and CDR2 YFSETQ. Trimming took 0 bases from V and 0 from J, leaving 6 bases between them. CDR3 length: 14 amino acids. Here the CDR3 DNA reads TGCGCCAGCAGCTTGGACGGGATGAACACTGAAGCTTTCTTT. Its translation: CASSLDGMNTEAFF.

The chain uses TRBV7-9 and TRBJ1-2; possibly TRBD1 for D (6 bases). Germline CDR1 and CDR2: SEHNR and FQNEAQ (reference sequence). Trimming left V 4 bases short and J 6 bases short, with 15 bases between. The CDR3 consists of 14 residues. As DNA, the CDR3 is TGTGCCAGCAGCTATGGGGGGCAGGTCGATGGCTACACCTTC. It yields the protein CASSYGGQVDGYTF.

This chain's CDR3 is CASNEAGDTGELFF. CDR3 nucleotides: TGCGCCAGCAACGAGGCGGGGGACACCGGGGAGCTGTTTTTT. The chain has TRBV5-1 and TRBJ2-2; 7 bases align to TRBD2. Germline V gives CDR1 SGHRS, CDR2 YFSETQ. V shed 6 bases and J 3 bases; nucleotides not matched to a gene: 5. The CDR3 is made up of 14 amino acids.

The chain has TRBV20-1 and TRBJ2-1, with 8 bases matching TRBD1. Looked up from germline, CDR1 is DFQATT and CDR2 is SNEGSKA (reference sequence). J was trimmed by 5 bases and V by 1 base; bases with no gene match: 1. The length of the CDR3 is 13 residues. The CDR3, as DNA: TGCAGTGCTAGAGGGGACAGGAACAATGAGCAGTTCTTC. Translated: CSARGDRNNEQFF.

The V call is TRBV27, the J call TRBJ2-1, with TRBD2 matching over 7 bases. Losses at the gene ends were 4 bases for V and 6 bases for J; bases not matched to a gene: 9. Germline CDR1 and CDR2: MNHEY and SMNVEV (reference sequence). The length of the CDR3 is 15 residues. CDR3 coding DNA: TGTGCCAGCAGTTCACTAGCGAGGGTGATCAATGAGCAGTTCTTC. Translation gives CASSSLARVINEQFF.

This clonotype was observed a handful of times. This chain links TRBV9 with TRBJ2-5, with 11 bases that match TRBD2. With 1 base clipped from V and 2 bases from J, the junction kept 1 base outside the gene matches. Germline V gives CDR1 SGDLS, CDR2 YYNGEE. The CDR3 has 15 residues. The CDR3 bases are TGTGCCAGCAGCGTACGACTAGCGGGGCAAGAGACCCAGTACTTC. This encodes CASSVRLAGQETQYF.

The table lists this clonotype with a count of one. This rearrangement joins TRBV2 to TRBJ1-2; D perhaps matches TRBD1 (5 bases). CDR3 size: 11 residues. Germline-derived CDR1 and CDR2 are SNHLY and FYNNEI. The ends were cut back, 5 bases at V and 8 bases at J, with 9 bases in the middle. The CDR3 spells CASSFGGGYTF. The CDR3 nucleotides are TGTGCCAGCAGTTTCGGGGGGGGCTACACCTTC.

The chain combines TRBV29-1 with TRBJ2-3; TRBD1 is a possible D gene (6 bases). CDR1 and CDR2 (germline): SQVTM, ANQGSEA. Between the trimmed V and J ends, which lost 6 bases and 2 bases, there was a span of 6 bases. This CDR3 has 11 residues. The CDR3 here is CSVGATDTQYF. The CDR3 DNA follows: TGCAGCGTGGGGGCCACAGATACGCAGTATTTT.

This clonotype was seen more than once but under ten times. This sequence joins TRBV20-1 and TRBJ1-4, with D possibly TRBD1 on 6 matching bases. The V end was cut by 3 bases, the J end by 8 bases, with 13 bases between. Germline V gives CDR1 DFQATT, CDR2 SNEGSKA (reference sequence). The CDR3 is made up of 13 amino acids. The CDR3 DNA reads as TGCAGTGCTAGTGGGGGGGCGGAAGAAAAACTGTTTTTT. Translated, it gives CSASGGAEEKLFF.

This clonotype turned up a few times. The chain combines TRBV2 with TRBJ1-2; 7 nucleotides align to TRBD1. Trimming took 9 bases from V and 6 from J; bases not matched to a gene: 7. The CDR3 sequence is 12 residues long. Per germline, CDR1 SNHLY and CDR2 FYNNEI. CDR3 coding DNA: TGTGCCAGTCAAGACAGGGAGGATGGCTACACCTTC. This codes for CASQDREDGYTF.

This chain uses TRBV28 with TRBJ1-2; D remains ambiguous. The CDR3 runs 12 residues. CDR1 and CDR2 from the germline V gene are MDHEN and SYDVKM. V was cut by 7 bases and J by 2 bases, with 8 bases left in between. The CDR3 protein is CASKGPNYGYTF. CDR3 DNA: TGTGCCAGCAAAGGACCCAACTATGGCTACACCTTC.

This clonotype showed up just a few times. V and J are TRBV19 and TRBJ2-7; D tentatively reads TRBD1 or TRBD2 (6 bases each). The CDR3 sequence is 12 residues long. Germline V gene lookup returns CDR1 LNHDA and CDR2 SQIVND (reference sequence). Between the trimmed V and J ends, which lost 6 bases and 6 bases, there was a span of 12 bases. The CDR3 sequence is CASRPQGGEQYF. For the CDR3, the DNA is TGTGCCAGTAGGCCACAGGGAGGCGAGCAGTACTTC. Combining the CDR3 with reference TRBV19 and TRBJ2-7 gives the whole variable domain DGGITQSPKYLFRKEGQNVTLSCEQNLNHDAMYWYRQDPGQGLRLIYYSQIVNDFQKGDIAEGYSVSREKKESFPLTVTSAQKNPTAFYLCASRPQGGEQYFGPGTRLTVT.

This chain joins TRBV3-1 and TRBJ2-5; 10 bases map to TRBD2. Germline CDR1 reads LGHDT; CDR2 reads YNNKEL (reference sequence). The CDR3 loop spans 17 amino acids. With V trimmed by 1 base and J by 1 base, 6 bases remained unmatched. The CDR3 region has the DNA TGTGCCAGCAGCCAAGGAGCGTCTAGCGGGGGCCAAGAGACCCAGTACTTC. This codes for CASSQGASSGGQETQYF.

This sequence joins TRBV20-1 and TRBJ1-2; D ambiguous. The V and J ends lost 5 bases and 2 bases respectively, with 9 bases between them. The CDR3 is 12 residues long. Germline CDR1 reads DFQATT; CDR2 reads SNEGSKA (reference sequence). The CDR3 is CSALRPNYGYTF. CDR3 DNA: TGCAGTGCTCTGAGACCCAACTATGGCTACACCTTC.